These 19 T cell receptor beta chains came from one sample sequenced in a study of Graves' ophthalmopathy and Graves' hyperthyroidism. Amplified TCR beta CDR3 regions were obtained using RNA transcripts as template. RT-PCR was first run with HTBI primers, then multiplex PCR in a second round. TCRdb used MiXCR to reprocess the multiplex PCR reads, holding one entry per CDR3 protein. Here the sample spans roughly 500,000 distinct CDR3 sequences, around an eighth being singletons. The sequenced material came from blood. The source is a woman younger than 45 with Graves' ophthalmopathy.

This clonotype was detected ten times or more. The chain recombines TRBV7-8 with TRBJ2-7; 14 bases agree with TRBD2. Germline V gene data show CDR1 as SGHVS and CDR2 as FQNEAQ. Germline trimming cut 5 bases from V and 1 base from J; bases unmatched to any gene: 4. The CDR3 spans 16 residues. CDR3 amino acids: CASSPRLAGGSYEQYF. The CDR3 DNA follows: TGTGCCAGCAGCCCTCGACTAGCGGGAGGGTCCTACGAGCAGTACTTC.

This clonotype was counted many times. This sequence joins TRBV30 and TRBJ2-2; the D call may be TRBD1 or TRBD2 (5 bases each). This CDR3 contains 14 residues. Germline assignment: CDR1 GTSNPN and CDR2 SVGIG (reference sequence). The V end lost 3 bases, the J end lost 9 bases, and 17 bases lay between the germline ends. Here the CDR3 reads CAWRGEWAGRELFF. The CDR3 nucleotides are TGTGCCTGGAGGGGGGAGTGGGCCGGCCGGGAGCTGTTTTTT.

Ten or more counts support this clonotype. The J gene is TRBJ1-5, the V gene TRBV9; D is unresolved. The germline CDR1 and CDR2 sequences are SGDLS and YYNGEE. The CDR3 spans 14 residues. V was clipped by 3 bases and J by 4 bases, with 11 bases between them. Here the CDR3 DNA reads TGTGCCAGCAGCGCCACTAACTTGAATCAGCCCCAGCATTTT. Its translation is CASSATNLNQPQHF. Complete variable domain (other parts from reference TRBV9 and TRBJ1-5): DSGVTQTPKHLITATGQRVTLRCSPRSGDLSVYWYQQSLDQGLQFLIQYYNGEERAKGNILERFSAQQFPDLHSELNLSSLELGDSALYFCASSATNLNQPQHFGDGTRLSIL.

This clonotype appeared many times. V gene TRBV6-1 combines with J gene TRBJ1-1; no reliable D call. There are 12 residues in the CDR3. V was cut by 7 bases and J by 2 bases, with 8 bases left in between. CDR1 and CDR2 (germline): MNHNS, SASEGT. CDR3 loop: CASKRVNTEAFF. The CDR3 bases are TGTGCCAGCAAGCGGGTCAACACTGAAGCTTTCTTT.

This clonotype was counted many times. The chain employs TRBV6-2 or TRBV6-3 and TRBJ2-6, with D uncertain. The V gene's germline CDR1 is MNHEY and CDR2 SVGEGT. CDR3 length equals 15 residues. V was clipped by 10 bases and J by 0 bases, with 13 bases between them. The CDR3, as DNA: TGTGCCATAAATCCTTACGGCTCTGGGGCCAACGTCCTGACTTTC. As protein: CAINPYGSGANVLTF.

This clonotype was seen ten or more times. This sequence joins TRBV5-1 and TRBJ1-6, with TRBD1 as a possible D gene (6 bases). V lost 0 bases and J lost 5, with 18 bases in between. The CDR3 runs to 18 residues. Germline values: CDR1 SGHRS, CDR2 YFSETQ. CDR3 amino acids: CASSLGGLGAGNNSPLHF. The CDR3 DNA is TGCGCCAGCAGCTTGGGCGGACTGGGGGCAGGGAATAATTCACCCCTCCACTTT. Full variable domain (remainder filled in from reference TRBV5-1 and TRBJ1-6): KAGVTQTPRYLIKTRGQQVTLSCSPISGHRSVSWYQQTPGQGLQFLFEYFSETQRNKGNFPGRFSGRQFSNSRSEMNVSTLELGDSALYLCASSLGGLGAGNNSPLHFGNGTRLTVT.

This clonotype was picked up many times. The chain has TRBV12-3 or TRBV12-4 and TRBJ1-3; D remains ambiguous. Between the trimmed V and J ends, which lost 5 bases and 4 bases, there was a span of 9 bases. The CDR3 runs 13 residues. CDR3 amino acids: CASSRMGGNTIYF. DNA for the CDR3: TGTGCCAGCAGTCGAATGGGAGGAAACACCATATATTTT.

This clonotype appeared a few times. This may come from a read error, since a much larger clone is one base off. This chain uses TRBV12-5 with TRBJ2-5; 7 nucleotides line up with TRBD2. From germline, CDR1 is LGHNT and CDR2 FRNRAP. CDR3 length: 14 residues. The DNA for the CDR3 is TGTGCTAGTGGTTTGGGGGCCGCGGGGGAGACCAAGTACTTC. This gives the protein CASGLGAAGETKYF.

The V and J genes are TRBV12-3 or TRBV12-4 and TRBJ2-5, with D possibly called TRBD1 or TRBD2 (5 bases each). This CDR3 has 15 residues. Trimming took 4 bases from V and 4 from J, leaving 16 bases between them. In DNA, the CDR3 is TGTGCCAGCAGTTCCCAGGGACCCCAGAGAGAGACCCAGTACTTC. Translating it yields CASSSQGPQRETQYF.

The CDR3 loop reads CASSLGRRETWQPQHF. The CDR3 DNA follows: TGTGCCAGCAGCTTAGGACGTAGGGAAACTTGGCAGCCCCAGCATTTT. The J gene is TRBJ1-5, the V gene TRBV11-2, with no clear D. CDR3 length: 16 residues. CDR1 and CDR2 (germline): SGHAT, FQNNGV. V gave up 1 base and J gave up 7 bases, with 17 bases separating them.

This clonotype was detected ten times or more. The V and J genes are TRBV12-5 and TRBJ2-5; D remains unclear. Between the trimmed V and J ends, which lost 2 bases and 8 bases, there was a span of 12 bases. The CDR3 is made up of 13 amino acids. Germline CDR1 is LGHNT and CDR2 is FRNRAP. This CDR3 is CASGLPQDLTQYF. The CDR3 DNA reads TGTGCTAGTGGTTTGCCCCAAGACCTTACCCAGTACTTC.

This chain connects TRBV6-2 or TRBV6-3 to TRBJ2-5; D is undetermined. V lost 2 bases and J lost 1, with 8 bases in between. The CDR3 extends over 14 amino acids. The germline V gene has CDR1 MNHEY and CDR2 SVGEGT. CDR3 nucleotide sequence: TGTGCCAGCAGTTACGCAAGATCCCAAGAGACCCAGTACTTC. Protein product: CASSYARSQETQYF.

The chain joins TRBV7-9 to TRBJ1-1; D perhaps matches TRBD1 (6 bases). V gave up 1 base and J gave up 3 bases, with 12 bases separating them. This CDR3 is built from 15 residues. Germline V gives CDR1 SEHNR, CDR2 FQNEAQ (reference sequence). The CDR3 spells CASSLVIGGDTEAFF. CDR3 bases: TGTGCCAGCAGCTTAGTGATAGGGGGGGACACTGAAGCTTTCTTT. Combining the CDR3 with reference TRBV7-9 and TRBJ1-1 gives the whole variable domain DTGVSQNPRHKITKRGQNVTFRCDPISEHNRLYWYRQTLGQGPEFLTYFQNEAQLEKSRLLSDRFSAERPKGSFSTLEIQRTEQGDSAMYLCASSLVIGGDTEAFFGQGTRLTVV.

This clonotype was recorded many times. This sequence joins TRBV27 and TRBJ1-5; possible D gene TRBD1, 5 bases. The germline V gene encodes CDR1 MNHEY and CDR2 SMNVEV (reference sequence). The CDR3 contains 15 residues. Trimming removed 2 bases from V and 2 bases from J, with 10 bases in between. DNA of the CDR3: TGTGCCAGCAGTTTAGGGGGTTTCGGCAATCAGCCCCAGCATTTT. It translates to CASSLGGFGNQPQHF.

There are many counts of this clonotype. The chain joins TRBV6-2 or TRBV6-3 to TRBJ1-1; possible D gene TRBD1, 6 bases. Germline V gene data show CDR1 as MNHEY and CDR2 as SVGEGT. The V end was cut by 10 bases, the J end by 1 base, with 19 bases between. The CDR3 length is 15 residues. This CDR3 reads CAILQVRGSNTEAFF. For the CDR3, the DNA is TGTGCCATCCTTCAAGTCAGGGGATCGAACACTGAAGCTTTCTTT.

This chain's CDR3 is CASSGLGSGGAGETQYF. In DNA form, the CDR3 reads TGTGCCAGCAGTGGCCTGGGTAGCGGGGGGGCCGGGGAGACCCAGTACTTC. The V and J genes are TRBV2 and TRBJ2-5, with 11 bases fitting TRBD2. Germline-derived CDR1 and CDR2 are SNHLY and FYNNEI. V lost 4 bases to trimming and J lost 5 bases; unmatched junction nucleotides: 12. The CDR3 has 17 amino acids. The full variable domain, its missing parts supplied by reference TRBV2 and TRBJ2-5, is EPEVTQTPSHQVTQMGQEVILRCVPISNHLYFYWYRQILGQKVEFLVSFYNNEISEKSEIFDDQFSVERPDGSNFTLKIRSTKLEDSAMYFCASSGLGSGGAGETQYFGPGTRLLVL.

This clonotype was seen many times. This sequence joins TRBV28 and TRBJ2-7; 10 nucleotides agree with TRBD1. Germline values: CDR1 MDHEN, CDR2 SYDVKM. CDR3 length: 15 amino acids. Trimming took 0 bases from V and 7 from J; bases not matched to a gene: 6. CDR3 sequence (DNA): TGTGCCAGCAGTTTATGGGGGACAGGGGTCTCGGAGCAGTACTTC. This gives the protein CASSLWGTGVSEQYF.

At least ten counts were recorded for this clonotype. This chain joins TRBV12-3 or TRBV12-4 and TRBJ2-7; TRBD1 agrees at 9 bases. Trimming at V came to 6 bases and at J to 6 bases, leaving 9 bases not matched to a gene. The CDR3 runs to 14 residues. The CDR3 loop reads CASSPTGGTVEQYF. The CDR3 DNA reads TGTGCCAGCAGCCCGACAGGGGGAACGGTCGAGCAGTACTTC.

CDR3 sequence reads: CAWNRGAGVNTEAFF. CDR3 nucleotides: TGTGCCTGGAATCGGGGGGCCGGGGTGAACACTGAAGCTTTCTTT. The chain recombines TRBV30 with TRBJ1-1, with D maybe TRBD1 (6 bases). V lost 4 bases, J lost 0 bases, and 15 bases lay in between. The CDR3 has 15 residues. CDR1 is GTSNPN, CDR2 SVGIG, per germline (reference sequence).